This TCR beta chain was obtained from a study of T cells in Graves' hyperthyroidism and ophthalmopathy. Amplification yielded TCR beta CDR3 regions, with RNA transcripts as the source. With the HTBI primer set, the TCR CDR3 went through a first round of RT-PCR. TCRdb used MiXCR to reprocess the multiplex PCR reads, holding one entry per CDR3 protein. The table has 550,000 to 600,000 distinct CDR3 sequences, about 14% seen once. This clonotype showed up just once. Relative to the germline gene, one junction end is altered; a read error may explain this. This CDR3 has 14 amino acids. From germline, CDR1 is MNHEY and CDR2 SMNVEV (reference sequence).

What was sequenced was blood. The clonotype comes from a woman in her late teens or twenties with Graves' ophthalmopathy. This chain uses TRBV27 with TRBJ2-7; D uncertain. DNA of the CDR3: TGTGCCAGCAGTTATGCGGTCTTTTCCTACGGGCAGTACTTC. Its protein product is CASSYAVFSYGQYF.